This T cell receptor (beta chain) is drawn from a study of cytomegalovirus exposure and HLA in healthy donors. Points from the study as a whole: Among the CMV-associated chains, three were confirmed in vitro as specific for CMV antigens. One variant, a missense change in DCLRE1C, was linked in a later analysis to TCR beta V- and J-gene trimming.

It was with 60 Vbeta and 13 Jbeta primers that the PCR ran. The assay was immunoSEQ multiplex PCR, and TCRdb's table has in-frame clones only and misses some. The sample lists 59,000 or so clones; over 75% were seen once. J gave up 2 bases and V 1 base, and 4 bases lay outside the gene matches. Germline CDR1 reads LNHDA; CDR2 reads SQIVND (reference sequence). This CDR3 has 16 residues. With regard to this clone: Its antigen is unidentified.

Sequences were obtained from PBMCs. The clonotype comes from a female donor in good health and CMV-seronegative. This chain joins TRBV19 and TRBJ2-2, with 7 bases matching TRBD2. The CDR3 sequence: CASSIGPGGNTGELFF. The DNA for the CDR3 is TGTGCCAGTAGTATAGGCCCGGGGGGAAACACCGGGGAGCTGTTTTTT.